Reported below is one TCR beta chain. The antigen remains undetermined. Libraries were prepared by immunoSEQ multiplex PCR; TCRdb keeps only in-frame clonotypes and omits some of them. The sample shows fewer than 110,000 clones, about 90% of them seen only once. This sample is part of a study of T cell responses to AZD1222 COVID-19 vaccine. The CDR3 spans 13 residues. With 6 bases removed from V and 4 bases from J, the gap between germline ends came to 12 bases. Notes on the study in general: Vaccination with two AZD1222 doses was followed by a rise in Spike-specific TCR breadth and depth.

The clonotype originates from an adult who received the AZD1222 COVID-19 vaccine. The sample was peripheral blood, taken 28 days after the second AZD1222 dose. The chain uses TRBV12-3 or TRBV12-4 and TRBJ2-5, with D perhaps assigned TRBD1 or TRBD2 (5 bases each). The CDR3 sequence is CASSGLRGETQYF. The DNA for the CDR3 is TGTGCCAGCAGCGGGTTGAGGGGAGAGACCCAGTACTTC.